The clone carrying this TCR beta chain was counted only a few times. Its antigen is currently unknown. The data originate from a study of cytomegalovirus exposure and HLA in healthy donors. From germline, CDR1 is MGHRA and CDR2 YSYEKL. Unmatched junction bases numbered 8, after V lost 6 bases and J lost 1 base. CDR3 length equals 16 residues. Study results and caveats: Reports state that TCR beta sequences accurately predicted most subjects' HLA-A and HLA-B alleles. Among the most significant clusters, several appeared linked to common viral pathogens in a later analysis. By HLA locus, TCR association rates varied in a later analysis, with DRB1 showing the most and HLA-C the fewest.

PCR involved 60 Vbeta and 13 Jbeta primers. The method was immunoSEQ multiplex PCR; TCRdb's version includes in-frame clones alone and lacks a portion of them. This table has under 110,000 clones, about 70% appearing once. The sequence was collected from a woman aged 45 to 65 in good health and CMV-seropositive. Material: PBMCs. The genes are TRBV4-1 and TRBJ2-3, with TRBD1 matching over 9 bases. The CDR3 sequence is CASRPLDRGGTDTQYF. The CDR3 DNA reads TGCGCCAGCAGACCCTTAGACAGGGGGGGCACAGATACGCAGTATTTT.